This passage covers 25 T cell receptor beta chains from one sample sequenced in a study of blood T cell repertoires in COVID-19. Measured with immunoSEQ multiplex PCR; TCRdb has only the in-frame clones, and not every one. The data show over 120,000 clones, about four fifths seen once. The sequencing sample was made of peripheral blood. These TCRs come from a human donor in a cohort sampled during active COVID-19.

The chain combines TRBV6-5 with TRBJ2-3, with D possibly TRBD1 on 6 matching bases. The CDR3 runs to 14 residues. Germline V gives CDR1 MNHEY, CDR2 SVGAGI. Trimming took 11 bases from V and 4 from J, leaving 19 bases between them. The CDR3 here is CACRHRAEPDTQYF. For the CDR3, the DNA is TGTGCCTGCCGGCACAGGGCGGAACCAGATACGCAGTATTTT.

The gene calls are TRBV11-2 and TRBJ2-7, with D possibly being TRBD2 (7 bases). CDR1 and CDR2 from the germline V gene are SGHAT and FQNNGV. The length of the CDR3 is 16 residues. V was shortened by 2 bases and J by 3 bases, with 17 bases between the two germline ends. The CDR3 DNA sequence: TGTGCCAGCAGCTTAAGGGGGGGGCGGTCCAACTACGAGCAGTACGTC. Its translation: CASSLRGGRSNYEQYV.

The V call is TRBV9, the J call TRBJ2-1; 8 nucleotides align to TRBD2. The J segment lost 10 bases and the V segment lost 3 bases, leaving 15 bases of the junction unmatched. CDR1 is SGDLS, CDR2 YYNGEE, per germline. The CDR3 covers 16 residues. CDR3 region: CASSGEAGATLREQFF. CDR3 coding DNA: TGTGCCAGCAGCGGAGAAGCGGGGGCTACCCTAAGGGAGCAGTTCTTC.

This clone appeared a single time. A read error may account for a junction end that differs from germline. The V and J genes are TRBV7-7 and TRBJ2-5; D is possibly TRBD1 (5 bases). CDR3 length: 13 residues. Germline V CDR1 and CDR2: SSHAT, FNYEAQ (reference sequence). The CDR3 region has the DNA TGTGCTAGCAGCTTAGGACATAAGGAGACCCAGTACTTC. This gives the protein CASSLGHKETQYF. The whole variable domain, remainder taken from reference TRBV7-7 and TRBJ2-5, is GAGVSQSPRYKVTKRGQDVTLRCDPISSHATLYWYQQALGQGPEFLTYFNYEAQPDKSGLPSDRFSAERPEGSISTLTIQRTEQRDSAMYRCASSLGHKETQYFGPGTRLLVL.

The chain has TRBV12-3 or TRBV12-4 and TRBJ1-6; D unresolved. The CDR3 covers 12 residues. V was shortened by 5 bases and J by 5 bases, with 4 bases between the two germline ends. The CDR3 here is CASSRDNSPLHF. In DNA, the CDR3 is TGTGCCAGCAGTCGAGATAATTCACCCCTCCACTTT.

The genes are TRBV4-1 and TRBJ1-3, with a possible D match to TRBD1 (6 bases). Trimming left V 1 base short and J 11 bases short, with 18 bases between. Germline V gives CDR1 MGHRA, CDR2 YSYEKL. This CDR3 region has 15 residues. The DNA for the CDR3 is TGCGCCAGCAGCCAAGTCAGGGGCCAAATATCGGCCATATATTTT. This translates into CASSQVRGQISAIYF.

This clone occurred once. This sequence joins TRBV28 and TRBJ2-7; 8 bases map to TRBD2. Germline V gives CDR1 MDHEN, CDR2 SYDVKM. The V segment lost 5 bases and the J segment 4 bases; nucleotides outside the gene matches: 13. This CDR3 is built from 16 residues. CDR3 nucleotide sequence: TGTGCCAGCAGTCCCCCACGGGGGGGAACGAGGTACGAGCAGTACTTC. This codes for CASSPPRGGTRYEQYF.

DNA of the CDR3: TGTGCCAGCAGCCCCAGACAGGGAGGTAATGGAAACACCATATATTTT. It codes for CASSPRQGGNGNTIYF. V and J are TRBV3-1 (or the pseudogene TRBV3-2) and TRBJ1-3; 7 bases are shared with TRBD1. Germline V gene lookup returns CDR1 LGHDT and CDR2 YNNKEL (reference sequence). The junction had 9 bases not matched to a gene; V was cut back by 4 bases and J by 3 bases. CDR3 length equals 16 residues.

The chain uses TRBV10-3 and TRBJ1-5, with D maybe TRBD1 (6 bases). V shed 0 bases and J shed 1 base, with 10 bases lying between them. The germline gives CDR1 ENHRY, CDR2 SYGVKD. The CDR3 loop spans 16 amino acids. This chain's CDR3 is CAISESKGGSNQPQHF. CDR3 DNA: TGTGCCATCAGTGAGTCTAAGGGGGGGAGCAATCAGCCCCAGCATTTT.

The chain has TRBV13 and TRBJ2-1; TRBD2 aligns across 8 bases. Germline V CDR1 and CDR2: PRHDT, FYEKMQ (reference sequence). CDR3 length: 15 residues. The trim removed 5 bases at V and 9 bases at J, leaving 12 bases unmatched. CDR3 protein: CASSPSGWAISEQFF. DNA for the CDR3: TGTGCCAGCAGCCCTAGCGGGTGGGCGATTAGTGAGCAGTTCTTC. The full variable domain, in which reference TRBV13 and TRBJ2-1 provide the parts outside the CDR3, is AAGVIQSPRHLIKEKRETATLKCYPIPRHDTVYWYQQGPGQDPQFLISFYEKMQSDKGSIPDRFSAQQFSDYHSELNMSSLELGDSALYFCASSPSGWAISEQFFGPGTRLTVL.

CDR3 sequence reads: CASSDTTGITYNSPLHF. The DNA of the CDR3 is TGTGCCAGCAGTGATACGACAGGGATCACCTATAATTCACCCCTCCACTTT. The chain employs TRBV2 and TRBJ1-6, with 7 bases matching TRBD1. The V segment lost 3 bases and the J segment 2 bases; nucleotides outside the gene matches: 7. Germline-derived CDR1 and CDR2 are SNHLY and FYNNEI. The CDR3 is 17 residues long.

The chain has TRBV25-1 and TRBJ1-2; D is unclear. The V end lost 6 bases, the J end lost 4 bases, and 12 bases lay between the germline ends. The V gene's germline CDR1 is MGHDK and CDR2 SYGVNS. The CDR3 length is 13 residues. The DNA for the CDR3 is TGTGCCAGCAGACACACAGATTCCTATGGCTACACCTTC. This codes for CASRHTDSYGYTF.

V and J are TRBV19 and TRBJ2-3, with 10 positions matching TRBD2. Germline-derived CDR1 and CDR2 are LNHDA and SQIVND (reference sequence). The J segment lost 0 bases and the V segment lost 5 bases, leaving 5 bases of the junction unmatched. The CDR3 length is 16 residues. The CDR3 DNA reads TGTGCCAGTAGTGACCCACTAGCGGGGAGCACAGATACGCAGTATTTT. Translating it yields CASSDPLAGSTDTQYF. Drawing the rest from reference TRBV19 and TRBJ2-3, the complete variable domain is DGGITQSPKYLFRKEGQNVTLSCEQNLNHDAMYWYRQDPGQGLRLIYYSQIVNDFQKGDIAEGYSVSREKKESFPLTVTSAQKNPTAFYLCASSDPLAGSTDTQYFGPGTRLTVL.

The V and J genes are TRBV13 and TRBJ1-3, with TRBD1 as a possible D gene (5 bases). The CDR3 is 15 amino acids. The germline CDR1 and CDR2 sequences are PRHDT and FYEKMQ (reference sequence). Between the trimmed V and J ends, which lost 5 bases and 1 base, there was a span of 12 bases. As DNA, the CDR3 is TGTGCCAGCAGCATCGGCCCAGGGTCTGGAAACACCATATATTTT. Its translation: CASSIGPGSGNTIYF.

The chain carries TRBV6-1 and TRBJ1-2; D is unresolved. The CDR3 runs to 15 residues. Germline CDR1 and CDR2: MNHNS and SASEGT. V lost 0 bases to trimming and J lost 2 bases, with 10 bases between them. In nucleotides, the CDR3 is TGTGCCAGCAGTGAAGCGTTCGGGAGCAACTATGGCTACACCTTC. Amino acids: CASSEAFGSNYGYTF.

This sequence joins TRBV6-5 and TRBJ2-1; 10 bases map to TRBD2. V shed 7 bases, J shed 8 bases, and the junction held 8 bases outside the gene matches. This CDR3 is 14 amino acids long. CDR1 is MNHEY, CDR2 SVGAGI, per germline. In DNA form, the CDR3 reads TGTGCCAGCAAGGAACTAGCGGGGAACGATGAGCAGTTCTTC. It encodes CASKELAGNDEQFF.

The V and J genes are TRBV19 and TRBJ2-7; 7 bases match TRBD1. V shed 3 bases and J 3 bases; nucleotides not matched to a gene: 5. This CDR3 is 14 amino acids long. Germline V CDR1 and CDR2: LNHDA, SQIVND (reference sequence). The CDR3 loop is CASSMDRQDYEQYF. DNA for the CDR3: TGTGCCAGTAGTATGGACAGGCAAGACTACGAGCAGTACTTC.

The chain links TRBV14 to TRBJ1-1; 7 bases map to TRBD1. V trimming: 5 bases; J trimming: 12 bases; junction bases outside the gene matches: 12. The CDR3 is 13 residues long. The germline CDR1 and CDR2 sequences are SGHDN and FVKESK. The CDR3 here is CASSKGQTLLTFF. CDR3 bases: TGTGCCAGCAGCAAGGGACAGACCCTATTAACTTTCTTT.

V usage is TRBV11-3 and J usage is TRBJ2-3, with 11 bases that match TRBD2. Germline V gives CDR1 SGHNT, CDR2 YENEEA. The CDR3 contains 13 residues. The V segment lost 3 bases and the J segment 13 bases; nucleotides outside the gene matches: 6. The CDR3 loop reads CASSLGSGGEEYF. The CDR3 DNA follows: TGTGCCAGCAGCTTGGGTAGCGGGGGGGAGGAGTATTTT.

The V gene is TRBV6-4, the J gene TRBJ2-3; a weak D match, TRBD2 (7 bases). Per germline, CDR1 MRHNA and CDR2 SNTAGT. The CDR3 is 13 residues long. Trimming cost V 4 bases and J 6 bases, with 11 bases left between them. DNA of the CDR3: TGTGCCAGCAGTGTGGAGGGGGGGGATACGCAGTATTTT. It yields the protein CASSVEGGDTQYF.

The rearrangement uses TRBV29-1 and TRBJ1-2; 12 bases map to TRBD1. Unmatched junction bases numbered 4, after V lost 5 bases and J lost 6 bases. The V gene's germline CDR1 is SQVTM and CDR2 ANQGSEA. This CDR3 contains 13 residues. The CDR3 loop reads CSVRGTGGDGYTF. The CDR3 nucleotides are TGCAGCGTTCGGGGGACAGGGGGCGATGGCTACACCTTC.

The CDR3 coding sequence is TGTGCCAGCAGGGCTCAGGGACAGGGATTTGGGCAGCCCCAGCATTTT. This codes for CASRAQGQGFGQPQHF. The chain carries TRBV2 and TRBJ1-5; 9 nucleotides match TRBD1. The V segment lost 6 bases and the J segment 7 bases; nucleotides outside the gene matches: 13. Germline CDR1 reads SNHLY; CDR2 reads FYNNEI. The CDR3 covers 16 residues.

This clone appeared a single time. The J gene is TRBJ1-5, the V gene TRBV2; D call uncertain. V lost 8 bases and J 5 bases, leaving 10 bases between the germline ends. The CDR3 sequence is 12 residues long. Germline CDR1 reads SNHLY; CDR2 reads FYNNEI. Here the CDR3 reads CASSGGHQPQHF. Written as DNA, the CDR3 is TGTGCCAGCTCCGGAGGGCATCAGCCCCAGCATTTT.

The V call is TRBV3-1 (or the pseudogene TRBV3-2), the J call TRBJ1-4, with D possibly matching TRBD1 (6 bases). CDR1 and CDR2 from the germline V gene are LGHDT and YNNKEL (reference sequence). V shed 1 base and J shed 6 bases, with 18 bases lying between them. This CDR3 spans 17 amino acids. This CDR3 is CASSQAPVGGRDEKLFF. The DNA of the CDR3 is TGTGCCAGCAGCCAAGCTCCGGTGGGGGGGCGAGATGAAAAACTGTTTTTT.

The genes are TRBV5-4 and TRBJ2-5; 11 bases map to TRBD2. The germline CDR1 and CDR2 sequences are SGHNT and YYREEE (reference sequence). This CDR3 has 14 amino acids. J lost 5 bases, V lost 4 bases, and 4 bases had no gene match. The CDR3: CASSRWTSGETQYF. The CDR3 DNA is TGTGCCAGCAGCCGATGGACTAGCGGGGAGACCCAGTACTTC.